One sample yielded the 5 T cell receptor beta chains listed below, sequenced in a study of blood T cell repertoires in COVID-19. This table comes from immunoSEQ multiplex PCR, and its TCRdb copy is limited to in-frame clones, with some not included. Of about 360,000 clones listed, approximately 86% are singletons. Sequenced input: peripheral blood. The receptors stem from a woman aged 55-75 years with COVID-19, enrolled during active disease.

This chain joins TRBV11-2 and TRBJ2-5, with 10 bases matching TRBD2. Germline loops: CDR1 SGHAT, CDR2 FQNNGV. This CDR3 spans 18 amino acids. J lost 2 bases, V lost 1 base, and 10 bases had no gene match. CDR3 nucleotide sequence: TGTGCCAGCAGCTTAGGGGTAGCGGGGGGCCGGGAGCAAGAGACCCAGTACTTC. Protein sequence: CASSLGVAGGREQETQYF.

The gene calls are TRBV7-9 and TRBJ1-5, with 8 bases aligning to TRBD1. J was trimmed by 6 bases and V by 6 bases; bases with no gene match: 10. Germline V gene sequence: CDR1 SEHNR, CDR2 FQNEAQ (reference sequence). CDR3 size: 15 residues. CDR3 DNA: TGTGCCAGCAGTGGGTCAGGGGGCGTGGGTCAGCCCCAGCATTTT. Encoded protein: CASSGSGGVGQPQHF. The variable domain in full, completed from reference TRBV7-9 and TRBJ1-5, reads DTGVSQNPRHKITKRGQNVTFRCDPISEHNRLYWYRQTLGQGPEFLTYFQNEAQLEKSRLLSDRFSAERPKGSFSTLEIQRTEQGDSAMYLCASSGSGGVGQPQHFGDGTRLSIL.

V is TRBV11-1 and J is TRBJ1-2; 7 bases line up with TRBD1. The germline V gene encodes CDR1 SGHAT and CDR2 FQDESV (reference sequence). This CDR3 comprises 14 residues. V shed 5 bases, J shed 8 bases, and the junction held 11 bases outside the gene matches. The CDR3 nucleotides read TGTGCCAGCAGCGCCCGGCAGGGGGACGGAGGCTACACCTTC. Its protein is CASSARQGDGGYTF.

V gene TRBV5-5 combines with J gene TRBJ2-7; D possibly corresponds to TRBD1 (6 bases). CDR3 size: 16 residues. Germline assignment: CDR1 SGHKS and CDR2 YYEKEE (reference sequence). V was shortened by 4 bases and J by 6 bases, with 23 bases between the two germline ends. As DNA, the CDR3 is TGTGCCAGCAGCCTTTCCCTGGCAGGGGAAATGGGCGAGCAGTACTTC. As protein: CASSLSLAGEMGEQYF. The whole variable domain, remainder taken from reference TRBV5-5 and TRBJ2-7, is DAGVTQSPTHLIKTRGQQVTLRCSPISGHKSVSWYQQVLGQGPQFIFQYYEKEERGRGNFPDRFSARQFPNYSSELNVNALLLGDSALYLCASSLSLAGEMGEQYFGPGTRLTVT.

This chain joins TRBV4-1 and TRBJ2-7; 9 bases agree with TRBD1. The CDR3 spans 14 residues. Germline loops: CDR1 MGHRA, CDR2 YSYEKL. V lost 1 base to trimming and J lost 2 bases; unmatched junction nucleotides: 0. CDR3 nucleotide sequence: TGCGCCAGCAGCCAAGGACAGGGGGCCTACGAGCAGTACTTC. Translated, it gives CASSQGQGAYEQYF.